The 17 T cell receptor beta chains below were found in one sample sequenced in a study of T cell repertoires in cytomegalovirus infection. These receptors are not linked to any known antigen. TCRdb redid the calling of the reads with MiXCR, one entry per CDR3 protein. Of under 850,000 distinct CDR3 sequences in the sample, 30% to 40% are singletons; the top ten hold roughly 20%. The sample here was cultured PBMCs, taken from culture after CMV antigen stimulation. These receptors were obtained from a human donor in good health (CMV status not recorded). Some clones in this sample may be carry-over from other donors' samples.

This sequence joins TRBV27 and TRBJ1-2; the D gene is possibly TRBD1 (5 bases). Germline CDR1 is MNHEY and CDR2 is SMNVEV (reference sequence). This CDR3 has 12 residues. V lost 6 bases to trimming and J lost 8 bases, with 13 bases between them. As DNA, the CDR3 is TGTGCCAGCAGGGGGCCTCTCACCGGCTACACCTTC. Its protein is CASRGPLTGYTF.

This chain uses TRBV18 with TRBJ1-2, with TRBD1 as a possible D gene (5 bases). From germline, CDR1 is KGHSH and CDR2 LQKENI. The CDR3 has 18 amino acids. Trimming removed 1 base from V and 1 base from J, with 19 bases in between. The CDR3 DNA sequence: TGTGCCAGCTCACCACTTGGTTCCGCAGGGCTAAATAACTATGGCTACACCTTC. Translated: CASSPLGSAGLNNYGYTF.

The sample holds many counts of this clonotype. V and J are TRBV7-6 and TRBJ2-3; 9 bases are shared with TRBD2. Germline V gene lookup returns CDR1 SGHVS and CDR2 FNYEAQ. After removal of 8 bases from V and 4 bases from J, the junction contained 7 bases not matched to a gene. CDR3 length: 14 amino acids. The CDR3 nucleotides read TGTGCCAGCGGACGGACTAGCGTACCAGATACGCAGTATTTT. It specifies CASGRTSVPDTQYF.

The chain couples TRBV20-1 to TRBJ2-1; tentatively, D is TRBD1 or TRBD2 (6 bases each). The CDR3 spans 18 residues. CDR1 DFQATT and CDR2 SNEGSKA come from the germline V gene (reference sequence). The ends were cut back, 5 bases at V and 3 bases at J, with 26 bases in the middle. For the CDR3, the DNA is TGCAGTGCTTCCCATGGTAGGGGGGTCCGATTTAGCTACAATGAGCAGTTCTTC. Translating gives CSASHGRGVRFSYNEQFF.

The rearrangement uses TRBV20-1 and TRBJ1-6, with unresolved D. Trimming took off 0 bases at V and 5 bases at J, with 8 bases between the two ends. CDR3 length: 14 amino acids. Germline values: CDR1 DFQATT, CDR2 SNEGSKA (reference sequence). This chain's CDR3 is CSARETSNNSPLHF. CDR3 nucleotides: TGCAGTGCTAGAGAGACCTCAAATAATTCACCCCTCCACTTT.

The chain links TRBV10-3 to TRBJ1-5, with 8 positions matching TRBD1. V shed 3 bases and J 8 bases; nucleotides not matched to a gene: 9. The CDR3 runs 15 residues. Germline V gene sequence: CDR1 ENHRY, CDR2 SYGVKD. For the CDR3, the DNA is TGTGCCATCAGTGATCTCGGACAGGGCGACGAGCCCCAGCATTTT. It is translated as CAISDLGQGDEPQHF.

This rearrangement joins TRBV7-2 to TRBJ1-2, with D perhaps matching TRBD1 (5 bases). Germline assignment: CDR1 SGHTA and CDR2 FQGNSA. Trimming stripped 3 bases from V and 8 bases from J, with 16 bases between. This CDR3 spans 14 amino acids. CDR3 residues: CASSFTDTPGGYTF. The CDR3 coding sequence is TGTGCCAGCAGCTTTACGGACACCCCGGGGGGCTACACCTTC. The full variable domain, rest sourced from reference TRBV7-2 and TRBJ1-2, is GAGVSQSPSNKVTEKGKDVELRCDPISGHTALYWYRQSLGQGLEFLIYFQGNSAPDKSGLPSDRFSAERTGGSVSTLTIQRTQQEDSAVYLCASSFTDTPGGYTFGSGTRLTVV.

As regards this clonotype: The junction departs from the called germline gene at one end, perhaps through a read error. V usage is TRBV5-3 and J usage is TRBJ1-3; D is possibly TRBD1 (5 bases). TRBV5-3 is an ORF for which the function is uncertain. This CDR3 is 16 amino acids long. The CDR3 is CASSLPSGSWGNTIYF. The CDR3 DNA reads TGTGCCAGCAGCTTACCCTCAGGGAGCTGGGGAAACACCATATATTTT.

The chain joins TRBV20-1 to TRBJ2-7; TRBD1 matches at 11 bases. This CDR3 comprises 14 residues. V lost 3 bases and J lost 5; bases outside the gene matches: 6. The germline gives CDR1 DFQATT, CDR2 SNEGSKA (reference sequence). Here the CDR3 DNA reads TGCAGTGCTAGCTCGGGACAGGGGGGCGACGAGCAGTACTTC. It is translated as CSASSGQGGDEQYF.

In this sample, this clonotype turned up a few times. This chain connects TRBV7-9 to TRBJ1-5; possible D gene TRBD1, 6 bases. Germline CDR1 reads SEHNR; CDR2 reads FQNEAQ (reference sequence). Between the trimmed V and J ends, which lost 5 bases and 4 bases, there was a span of 12 bases. CDR3 size: 14 residues. CDR3 loop: CASSEGGTNQPQHF. As DNA, the CDR3 is TGTGCCAGCAGCGAGGGGGGGACTAATCAGCCCCAGCATTTT.

The chain recombines TRBV7-4 with TRBJ1-1; D is perhaps TRBD1 (5 bases). The CDR3 has 14 amino acids. Per germline, CDR1 SGHVT and CDR2 SQSDAQ. Trimming stripped 0 bases from V and 5 bases from J, with 10 bases between. CDR3 region: CASSLALGETEAFF. CDR3 in DNA: TGTGCCAGCAGCTTAGCTTTGGGGGAGACTGAAGCTTTCTTT.

The genes are TRBV20-1 and TRBJ2-1; D ambiguous. CDR3 length: 12 amino acids. The germline CDR1 and CDR2 sequences are DFQATT and SNEGSKA (reference sequence). Trimming left V 3 bases short and J 9 bases short, with 12 bases between. Written as DNA, the CDR3 is TGCAGTGCTAGGGTCCCCGCGGCTGAGCAGTTCTTC. Amino acid sequence: CSARVPAAEQFF.

The rearrangement links TRBV6-8 to TRBJ1-2; D perhaps matches TRBD1 (5 bases). CDR3 length: 15 residues. Germline lookup yields CDR1 MNHGY and CDR2 SAAAGT. Trimming left V 5 bases short and J 4 bases short, with 17 bases between. Here the CDR3 reads CASSRGTPSLYGYTF. In DNA, the CDR3 is TGTGCCAGCAGTCGCGGGACTCCTAGCCTCTATGGCTACACCTTC.

The V and J genes are TRBV7-2 and TRBJ2-1; unclear D gene. CDR1 and CDR2 from the germline V gene are SGHTA and FQGNSA. V shed 2 bases and J shed 11 bases, with 16 bases lying between them. The length of the CDR3 is 14 residues. The CDR3 region is CASSLLSRLTQQFF. The CDR3 nucleotides are TGTGCCAGCAGCTTACTCTCTAGGCTCACTCAGCAGTTCTTC.

This clonotype was seen only a few times. The chain recombines TRBV7-2 with TRBJ1-2; D call uncertain. V lost 1 base and J lost 0, with 12 bases in between. The germline V gene encodes CDR1 SGHTA and CDR2 FQGNSA. This CDR3 is built from 16 residues. CDR3 nucleotides: TGTGCCAGCAGCTTAGTCGGGTTTTCCGCTAACTATGGCTACACCTTC. It is translated as CASSLVGFSANYGYTF. Full variable domain (rest looked up from reference TRBV7-2 and TRBJ1-2): GAGVSQSPSNKVTEKGKDVELRCDPISGHTALYWYRQSLGQGLEFLIYFQGNSAPDKSGLPSDRFSAERTGGSVSTLTIQRTQQEDSAVYLCASSLVGFSANYGYTFGSGTRLTVV.

The rearrangement joins TRBV14 to TRBJ2-2; D not resolved. The germline V gene encodes CDR1 SGHDN and CDR2 FVKESK. The CDR3 runs to 14 residues. V was shortened by 3 bases and J by 2 bases, with 7 bases between the two germline ends. Here the CDR3 reads CASSQAFNTGELFF. In DNA, the CDR3 is TGTGCCAGCAGCCAGGCCTTCAACACCGGGGAGCTGTTTTTT.

The V and J genes are TRBV7-9 and TRBJ1-1; no clear D gene. There are 14 residues in the CDR3. Trimming took off 1 base at V and 1 base at J, with 7 bases between the two ends. The germline V gene encodes CDR1 SEHNR and CDR2 FQNEAQ (reference sequence). The CDR3 DNA is TGTGCCAGCAGCTTAGTCCCCCAGAACACTGAAGCTTTCTTT. It yields the protein CASSLVPQNTEAFF.